The TCR beta chain described here comes from a study of blood T cell repertoires in COVID-19. Study summary: Whether acute or convalescent, the COVID-19 samples came from the United States, Italy and Spain. PBMCs, B-cell-depleted T cells, or T cells provided the cDNA or gDNA that made up the material.

Researchers sorted participants into cohorts using their self-reported clinical history. J gave up 11 bases and V 3 bases, and 13 bases lay outside the gene matches. This CDR3 comprises 16 residues. From germline, CDR1 is SGHKS and CDR2 YYEKEE (reference sequence). In the study's own analysis: It was from reference gene primer amplification that nucleated cell counts were estimated. Clones were sequenced by immunoSEQ multiplex PCR, and TCRdb holds only the in-frame ones, with some missing. The D gene and trimming were derived from the DNA, and the V and J assignments and clone size from that table. The sample carries just over 250,000 clones, roughly 80% recorded once.

The V call is TRBV5-5, the J call TRBJ1-6, with 8 bases matching TRBD1. The sequence was collected from a man between 25 and 39 years old with acute COVID-19. The specimen sequenced was PBMCs or T cells enriched from blood (not recorded which). CDR3: CASSSALDRVYPPLHF. The CDR3 region has the DNA TGTGCCAGCAGCTCCGCCCTGGACAGGGTATATCCACCCCTCCACTTT.